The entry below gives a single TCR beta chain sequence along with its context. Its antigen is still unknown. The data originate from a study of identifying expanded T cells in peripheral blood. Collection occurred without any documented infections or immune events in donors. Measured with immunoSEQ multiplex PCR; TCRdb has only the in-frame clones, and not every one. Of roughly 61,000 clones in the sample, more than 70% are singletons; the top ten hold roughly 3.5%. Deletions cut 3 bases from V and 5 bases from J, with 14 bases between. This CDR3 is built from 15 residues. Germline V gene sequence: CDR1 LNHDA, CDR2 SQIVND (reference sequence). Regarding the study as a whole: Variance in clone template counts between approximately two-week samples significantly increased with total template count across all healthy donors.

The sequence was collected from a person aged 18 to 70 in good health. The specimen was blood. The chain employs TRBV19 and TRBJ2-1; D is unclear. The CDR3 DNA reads TGTGCCAGTAGTATCAGGCTGCTACCTCACAATGAGCAGTTCTTC. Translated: CASSIRLLPHNEQFF.